One sample yielded the 18 T cell receptor beta chains listed below, sequenced in a study of blood T cell repertoires in COVID-19. Only in-frame clones appear in the TCRdb table, and some are missing; sequencing was by immunoSEQ multiplex PCR. Among 71,000 or so clones, over 75% were seen once, and the ten largest hold under 6.5%. The specimen sequenced was peripheral blood. Receptors were obtained from a young woman with acute or convalescent COVID-19.

The J gene is TRBJ1-2, the V gene TRBV29-1; TRBD1 matches 11 bases. The CDR3 covers 14 residues. Trimming removed 4 bases from V and 4 bases from J; junction bases left unmatched: 5. The germline V gene has CDR1 SQVTM and CDR2 ANQGSEA. The CDR3 DNA follows: TGCAGCGTTGCTGGACAGGGGGCCCTCTATGGCTACACCTTC. Translation gives CSVAGQGALYGYTF. Combining the CDR3 with reference TRBV29-1 and TRBJ1-2 gives the whole variable domain SAVISQKPSRDICQRGTSLTIQCQVDSQVTMMFWYRQQPGQSLTLIATANQGSEATYESGFVIDKFPISRPNLTFSTLTVSNMSPEDSSIYLCSVAGQGALYGYTFGSGTRLTVV.

This clone was observed a few times. The rearrangement uses TRBV14 and TRBJ1-1; 7 bases are shared with TRBD1. This CDR3 region has 17 residues. Per the germline V gene, CDR1 is SGHDN and CDR2 is FVKESK. V was pared by 1 base and J by 2 bases, with 10 bases of the junction left unmatched. Here the CDR3 DNA reads TGTGCCAGCAGCCAAGTATTTCCCCGGACAGGCAACACTGAAGCTTTCTTT. Protein: CASSQVFPRTGNTEAFF.

The chain employs TRBV5-5 and TRBJ2-1; the match to TRBD2 covers 10 bases. Germline loops: CDR1 SGHKS, CDR2 YYEKEE (reference sequence). The junction had 9 bases not matched to a gene; V was cut back by 1 base and J by 8 bases. The CDR3 runs 16 residues. DNA for the CDR3: TGTGCCAGCAGCTTGTTAAGCGGGGGGGCCTTGGATGAGCAGTTCTTC. Translation: CASSLLSGGALDEQFF.

V and J are TRBV6-6 and TRBJ1-1, with 8 bases matching TRBD1. Germline V gives CDR1 MNHNY, CDR2 SVGAGI (reference sequence). V shed 5 bases and J 1 base; nucleotides not matched to a gene: 6. This CDR3 is built from 15 residues. CDR3 sequence (DNA): TGTGCCAGCAGTCCGGGGACAGGAGGGAACACTGAAGCTTTCTTT. Translated, it gives CASSPGTGGNTEAFF.

V and J are TRBV7-9 and TRBJ2-7, with 8 bases that match TRBD1. V shed 5 bases and J 7 bases; nucleotides not matched to a gene: 7. Germline CDR1 reads SEHNR; CDR2 reads FQNEAQ (reference sequence). The CDR3 covers 13 residues. CDR3 protein: CASSARDRWEQYF. The CDR3 coding sequence is TGTGCCAGCAGCGCCCGGGACAGGTGGGAGCAGTACTTC. Complete variable domain (other parts from reference TRBV7-9 and TRBJ2-7): DTGVSQNPRHKITKRGQNVTFRCDPISEHNRLYWYRQTLGQGPEFLTYFQNEAQLEKSRLLSDRFSAERPKGSFSTLEIQRTEQGDSAMYLCASSARDRWEQYFGPGTRLTVT.

The chain employs TRBV7-6 and TRBJ1-1; D call uncertain. Trimming cost V 5 bases and J 0 bases, with 10 bases left between them. Germline V CDR1 and CDR2: SGHVS, FNYEAQ. The CDR3 runs 14 residues. The CDR3 DNA follows: TGTGCCAGCAGCCCCACGGGGATGAACACTGAAGCTTTCTTT. This gives the protein CASSPTGMNTEAFF.

The rearrangement links TRBV15 to TRBJ1-4; tentatively, D is TRBD1 (5 bases). Germline values: CDR1 LNHNV, CDR2 YYDKDF (reference sequence). The V gene lost 3 bases and the J gene lost 4 bases, with 9 bases spanning the gap. This CDR3 comprises 14 residues. The CDR3 sequence is CATSSARDNEKLFF. The DNA for the CDR3 is TGTGCCACCAGCAGCGCCAGGGATAATGAAAAACTGTTTTTT.

The chain combines TRBV7-8 with TRBJ1-6, with D unclear. The V and J ends lost 1 base and 9 bases respectively, with 10 bases between them. The CDR3 length is 14 residues. CDR1 and CDR2 (germline): SGHVS, FQNEAQ. CDR3 bases: TGTGCCAGCAGCTTAGGATTTGGGAGTTCACCCCTCCACTTT. This translates into CASSLGFGSSPLHF.

This chain joins TRBV3-1 (or the pseudogene TRBV3-2) and TRBJ2-1, with 13 bases that match TRBD2. From germline, CDR1 is LGHDT and CDR2 YNNKEL (reference sequence). There are 15 residues in the CDR3. The ends lost 4 bases at V and 6 bases at J; junction bases unmatched: 3. The CDR3 coding sequence is TGTGCCAGCAGCCGAGGGACTAGCGGGGCCAATGAGCAGTTCTTC. Translating it yields CASSRGTSGANEQFF.

This clone was seen a few times. V and J are TRBV6-5 and TRBJ1-1; D is unclear. This CDR3 has 15 residues. V gave up 5 bases and J gave up 1 base, with 14 bases separating them. Germline V gene data show CDR1 as MNHEY and CDR2 as SVGAGI. This CDR3 reads CASSLTYIKNTEAFF. The CDR3 DNA sequence: TGTGCCAGCAGTCTTACATACATAAAGAACACTGAAGCTTTCTTT.

This rearrangement joins TRBV4-1 to TRBJ2-1; perhaps TRBD1 as D (5 bases). V was shortened by 0 bases and J by 7 bases, with 16 bases between the two germline ends. The CDR3 loop spans 16 amino acids. CDR1 is MGHRA and CDR2 is YSYEKL in the germline V gene. The CDR3 loop reads CASSQDENRGRNEQFF. The CDR3 DNA reads TGCGCCAGCAGCCAAGATGAGAATAGGGGCAGGAATGAGCAGTTCTTC.

This sequence joins TRBV5-5 and TRBJ2-5; 11 nucleotides line up with TRBD2. Germline values: CDR1 SGHKS, CDR2 YYEKEE (reference sequence). The CDR3 runs 17 residues. J gave up 1 base and V 2 bases, and 7 bases lay outside the gene matches. This CDR3 reads CASSLLAGVRSQETQYF. DNA for the CDR3: TGTGCCAGCAGCTTACTAGCGGGGGTTCGCTCCCAAGAGACCCAGTACTTC.

This chain connects TRBV7-9 to TRBJ1-4; tentative D call: TRBD1 (6 bases). Trimming took off 5 bases at V and 8 bases at J, with 18 bases between the two ends. CDR3 length equals 15 residues. Per the germline V gene, CDR1 is SEHNR and CDR2 is FQNEAQ (reference sequence). CDR3 amino acids: CASSQPGGGQEKLFF. CDR3 bases: TGTGCCAGCAGCCAACCCGGCGGGGGGCAGGAAAAACTGTTTTTT.

The chain joins TRBV6-2 or TRBV6-3 to TRBJ2-1, with D unclear. In germline, CDR1 is MNHEY, CDR2 SVGEGT. The CDR3 spans 13 residues. With 6 bases removed from V and 8 bases from J, the gap between germline ends came to 14 bases. The CDR3 loop reads CASSLVPIDEQFF. CDR3 nucleotide sequence: TGTGCCAGCAGCCTGGTCCCAATAGATGAGCAGTTCTTC.

The chain employs TRBV9 and TRBJ2-3; 10 nucleotides align to TRBD2. The germline V gene encodes CDR1 SGDLS and CDR2 YYNGEE. Losses at the gene ends were 1 base for V and 2 bases for J; bases not matched to a gene: 1. There are 15 residues in the CDR3. The DNA of the CDR3 is TGTGCCAGCAGCGTAACTAGCGGGGCCACAGATACGCAGTATTTT. It yields the protein CASSVTSGATDTQYF.

The chain joins TRBV18 to TRBJ1-2, with D perhaps TRBD1 (5 bases). V was pared by 2 bases and J by 7 bases, with 8 bases between. Germline V gene data show CDR1 as KGHSH and CDR2 as LQKENI. The CDR3 loop spans 12 amino acids. CDR3 coding DNA: TGTGCCAGCTCACCAGTCCAGGGTGGCTACACCTTC. This translates into CASSPVQGGYTF.

The chain recombines TRBV5-1 with TRBJ1-6; weak D call: TRBD1 (5 bases). From germline, CDR1 is SGHRS and CDR2 YFSETQ. V lost 0 bases to trimming and J lost 0 bases, with 16 bases between them. The CDR3 is 19 residues long. The CDR3 nucleotides read TGCGCCAGCAGCTTGGGACAGCAGCCGAGGAGCTCCTATAATTCACCCCTCCACTTT. Translated: CASSLGQQPRSSYNSPLHF.

The V call is TRBV28, the J call TRBJ1-1; D is uncertain. This CDR3 comprises 11 residues. The V gene lost 8 bases and the J gene lost 1 base, with 5 bases spanning the gap. CDR1 and CDR2 (germline): MDHEN, SYDVKM. The CDR3 sequence is CASAENTEAFF. DNA for the CDR3: TGTGCCAGCGCAGAGAACACTGAAGCTTTCTTT.